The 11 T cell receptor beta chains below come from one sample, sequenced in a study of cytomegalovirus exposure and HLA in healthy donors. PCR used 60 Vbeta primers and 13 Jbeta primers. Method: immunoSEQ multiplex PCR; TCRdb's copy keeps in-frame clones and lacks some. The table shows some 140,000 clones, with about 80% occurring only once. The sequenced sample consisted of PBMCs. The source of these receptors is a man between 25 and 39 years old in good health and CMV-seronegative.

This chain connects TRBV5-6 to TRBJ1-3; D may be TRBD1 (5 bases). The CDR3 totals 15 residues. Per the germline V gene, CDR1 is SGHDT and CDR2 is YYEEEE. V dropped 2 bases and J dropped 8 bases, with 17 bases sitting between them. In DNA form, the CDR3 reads TGTGCCAGCAGCTTAGTCGTAAGGGGAGGTGACACCATATATTTT. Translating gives CASSLVVRGGDTIYF.

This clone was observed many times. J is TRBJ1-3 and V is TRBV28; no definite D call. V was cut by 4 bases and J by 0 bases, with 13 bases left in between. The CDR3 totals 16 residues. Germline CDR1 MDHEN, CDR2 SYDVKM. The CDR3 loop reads CASSSEAASSGNTIYF. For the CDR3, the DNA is TGTGCCAGCAGTTCCGAGGCGGCTAGCTCTGGAAACACCATATATTTT.

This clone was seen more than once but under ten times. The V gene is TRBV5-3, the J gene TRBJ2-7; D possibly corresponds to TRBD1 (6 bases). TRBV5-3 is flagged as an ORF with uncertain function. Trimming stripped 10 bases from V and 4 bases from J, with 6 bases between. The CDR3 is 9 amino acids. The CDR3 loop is CAQGYEQYF. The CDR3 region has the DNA TGTGCCCAGGGGTACGAGCAGTACTTC.

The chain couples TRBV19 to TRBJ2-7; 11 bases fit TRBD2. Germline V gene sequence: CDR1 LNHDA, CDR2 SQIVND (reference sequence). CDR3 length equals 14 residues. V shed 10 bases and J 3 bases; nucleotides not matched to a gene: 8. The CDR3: CATSNLAGGYEQYF. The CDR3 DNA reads TGTGCCACCAGTAACCTAGCGGGAGGCTACGAGCAGTACTTC.

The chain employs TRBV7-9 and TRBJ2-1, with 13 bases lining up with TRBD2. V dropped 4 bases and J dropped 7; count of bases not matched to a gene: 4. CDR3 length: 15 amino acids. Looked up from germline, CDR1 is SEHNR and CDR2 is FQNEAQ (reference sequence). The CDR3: CASSWTSGSLNEQFF. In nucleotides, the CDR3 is TGTGCCAGCAGCTGGACTAGCGGGAGTTTGAATGAGCAGTTCTTC.

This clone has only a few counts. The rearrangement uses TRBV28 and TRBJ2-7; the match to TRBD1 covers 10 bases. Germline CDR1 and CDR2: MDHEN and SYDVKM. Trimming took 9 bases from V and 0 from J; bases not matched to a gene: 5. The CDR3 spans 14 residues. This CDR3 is CASWGTGASYEQYF. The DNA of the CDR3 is TGTGCCAGTTGGGGGACAGGGGCCTCCTACGAGCAGTACTTC.

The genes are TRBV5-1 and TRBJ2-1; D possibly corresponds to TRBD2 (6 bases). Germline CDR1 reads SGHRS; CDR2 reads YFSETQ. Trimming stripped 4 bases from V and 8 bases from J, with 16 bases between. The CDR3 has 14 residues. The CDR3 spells CASSLRLGADEQFF. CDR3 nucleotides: TGCGCCAGCAGCCTTCGACTAGGCGCCGATGAGCAGTTCTTC.

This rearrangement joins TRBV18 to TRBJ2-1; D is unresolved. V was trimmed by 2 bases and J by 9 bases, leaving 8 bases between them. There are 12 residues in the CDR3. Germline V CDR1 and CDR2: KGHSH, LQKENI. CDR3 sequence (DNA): TGTGCCAGCTCACCAATCCTCGGTGAGCAGTTCTTC. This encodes CASSPILGEQFF.

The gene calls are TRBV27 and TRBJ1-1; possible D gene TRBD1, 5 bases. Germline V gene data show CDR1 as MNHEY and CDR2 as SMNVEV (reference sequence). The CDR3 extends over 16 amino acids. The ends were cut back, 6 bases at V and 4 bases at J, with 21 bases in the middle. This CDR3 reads CASSSIRTPEGTEAFF. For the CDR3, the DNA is TGTGCCAGCAGCTCGATTAGGACACCCGAAGGCACTGAAGCTTTCTTT.

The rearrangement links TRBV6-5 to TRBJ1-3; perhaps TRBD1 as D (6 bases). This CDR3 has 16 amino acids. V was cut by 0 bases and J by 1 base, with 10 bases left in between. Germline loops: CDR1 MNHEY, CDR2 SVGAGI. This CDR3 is CASSYSGGASGNTIYF. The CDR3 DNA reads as TGTGCCAGCAGTTACTCGGGGGGGGCGTCTGGAAACACCATATATTTT.

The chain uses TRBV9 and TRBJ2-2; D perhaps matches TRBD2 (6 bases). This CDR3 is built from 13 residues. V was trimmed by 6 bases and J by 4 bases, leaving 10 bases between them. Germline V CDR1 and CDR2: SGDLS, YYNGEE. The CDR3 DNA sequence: TGTGCCAGCATACTAGCTTCCACCGGGGAGCTGTTTTTT. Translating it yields CASILASTGELFF.